This T cell receptor beta chain comes out of a study of long-term antiretroviral therapy in people with HIV. For the study at large: Samples from the earliest time points predate the 2015 immediate-ART recommendation by about a decade. Findings and caveats of the study: Dominance of pre-ART expanded clones persisted, fluctuating and often declining after ART.

Trimming cost V 8 bases and J 5 bases, with 18 bases left between them. From germline, CDR1 is LNHDA and CDR2 SQIVND (reference sequence). This CDR3 contains 14 residues. They ran version v3.0 of the immunoSEQ assay at survey level. Clones were sequenced by immunoSEQ multiplex PCR, and TCRdb holds only the in-frame ones, with some missing. The table includes 9,500 to 15,000 clones, 60% to 75% detected once. Each HIV-infected participant was given treatment in the United States. Notes on this clone: Its target is unknown.

This receptor was taken from a man in his forties with HIV. Sequenced here: unsorted PBMCs, sampled almost 3.2 years before starting antiretroviral therapy. The rearrangement links TRBV19 to TRBJ2-5; D is undetermined. This CDR3 is CASRDLYDRETQYF. The CDR3 DNA reads as TGTGCCAGTCGCGATTTATACGATAGGGAGACCCAGTACTTC.